The clone carrying this T cell receptor (beta chain) was picked up a small number of times. Its antigen is not identified. TCR beta libraries were built with iRepertoire HTBI primers and Arm-PCR of CDR3 regions. TCRdb analysed the multiplex PCR reads with MiXCR anew, one entry per CDR3 protein. This table holds about 460,000 distinct CDR3 sequences, 20% to 25% found once. Trimming shortened V by 4 bases and J by 3 bases, and 7 bases separated the two germline ends. Germline lookup yields CDR1 SQVTM and CDR2 ANQGSEA. The CDR3 contains 11 residues. The data originate from a study of regulatory T cells in long-lasting Graves disease. Described time point: persistent/refractory GD, antithyroid drugs over 5 years with positive TRAb. PBMC RNA was the source of the TCR library. Study findings and constraints: Persistent disease was characterized by preferential usage of TRBV28, TRBJ1-2 and TRBJ2-5.

The source material was peripheral blood mononuclear cells (PBMCs), sampled when the disease was refractory, from a patient treated with antithyroid drugs. The chain links TRBV29-1 to TRBJ2-7; the D gene is possibly TRBD1 (6 bases). The origin of this receptor is a female donor with Graves disease. CDR3: CSVGQDYEQYF. In nucleotides, the CDR3 is TGCAGCGTTGGACAGGACTACGAGCAGTACTTC.